The TCR beta chain described here comes from a study of blood T cells in healthy people across ages. Combining a sample-barcoded 5' primer with a J-beta primer mix, a second PCR ran for about 6 to 12 cycles. Every sample returned 2.5 million or more CDR3-containing paired-end reads. TCRdb processed the 5' RACE reads anew with MiXCR; each CDR3 protein has one entry. The profile covers 450,000 to 700,000 distinct CDR3 sequences, with roughly 29% appearing a single time and about 18% taken by the ten largest. Whole-study results and caveats: Naive CD4+ cell counts and diversity both ran higher in long-lived than in aged donors. Researchers report that TCR beta diversity correlated strongly with naive T cell percentage.

This clonotype was picked up a small number of times. Its antigen is currently unknown. V was trimmed by 2 bases and J by 12 bases, leaving 11 bases between them. Looked up from germline, CDR1 is SGHKS and CDR2 is YYEKEE (reference sequence). The CDR3 runs to 11 residues. The source material was blood. The gene calls are TRBV5-5 and TRBJ1-2; D gene uncertain. The receptor was isolated from a woman aged 70-85 years in good health. The CDR3, as DNA: TGTGCCAGCAGCTTAGATGGGGTTAACACCTTC. Translated: CASSLDGVNTF. The entire variable domain, with the rest obtained from reference TRBV5-5 and TRBJ1-2, is as follows: DAGVTQSPTHLIKTRGQQVTLRCSPISGHKSVSWYQQVLGQGPQFIFQYYEKEERGRGNFPDRFSARQFPNYSSELNVNALLLGDSALYLCASSLDGVNTFGSGTRLTVV.